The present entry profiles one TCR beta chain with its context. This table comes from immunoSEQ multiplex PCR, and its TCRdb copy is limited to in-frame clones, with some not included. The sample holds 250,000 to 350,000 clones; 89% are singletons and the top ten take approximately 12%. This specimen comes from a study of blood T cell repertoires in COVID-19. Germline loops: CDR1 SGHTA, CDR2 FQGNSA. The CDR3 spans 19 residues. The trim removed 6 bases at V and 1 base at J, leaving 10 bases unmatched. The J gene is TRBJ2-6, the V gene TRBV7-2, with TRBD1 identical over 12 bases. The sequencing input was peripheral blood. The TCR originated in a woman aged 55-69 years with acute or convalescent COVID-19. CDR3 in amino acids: CASSSAPGQGASGANVLTF. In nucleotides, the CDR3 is TGTGCCAGCAGTTCAGCCCCGGGACAGGGGGCTTCTGGGGCCAACGTCCTGACTTTC.